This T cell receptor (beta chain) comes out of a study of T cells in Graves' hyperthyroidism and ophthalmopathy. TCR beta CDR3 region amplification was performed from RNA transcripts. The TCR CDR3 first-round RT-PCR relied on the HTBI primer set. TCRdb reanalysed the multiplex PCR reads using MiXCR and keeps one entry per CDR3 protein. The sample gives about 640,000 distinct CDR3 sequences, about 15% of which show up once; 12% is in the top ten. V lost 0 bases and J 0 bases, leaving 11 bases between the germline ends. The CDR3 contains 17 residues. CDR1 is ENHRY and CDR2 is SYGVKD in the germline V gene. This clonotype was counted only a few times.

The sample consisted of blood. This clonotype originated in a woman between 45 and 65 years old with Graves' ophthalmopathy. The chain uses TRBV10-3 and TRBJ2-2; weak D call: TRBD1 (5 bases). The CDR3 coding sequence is TGTGCCATCAGTGAGTCAGGGCAGGGCGCGAACACCGGGGAGCTGTTTTTT. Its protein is CAISESGQGANTGELFF.